The rows below give T cell receptor beta chains drawn from one sample of a study of radiation and T cells in renal cell carcinoma. Clones were read by immunoSEQ multiplex PCR, and TCRdb kept only the in-frame ones, dropping some. The sample gives just under 80,000 clones, about 86% of which show up once; 22% is in the top ten. The sample here was blood, taken from a patient whose treatment included radiotherapy and nephrectomy. These receptors originate from a woman in her forties or fifties with renal cell carcinoma. Each CDR3 is given with its conserved first and last residue. The D gene is left open where the match is weak. Part of the rows lack a size; the others show once, few, many or a class for expanded clones.

>TRBV7-2|TRBD2|once|TRBJ2-3|16
TGTGCCAGCAGGATCGCGGGGGGATCGGGCACAGATACGCAGTATTTT
CASRIAGGSGTDTQYF
>TRBV28|NA|NA|TRBJ1-6|15
TGTGCCAGCAGTTCCCGACAGGCCTATAATTCACCCCTCCACTTT
CASSSRQAYNSPLHF
>TRBV6-5|TRBD1|NA|TRBJ1-4|14
TGTGCCAGCAGTTACGACAGGGGGAATGAAAAACTGTTTTTT
CASSYDRGNEKLFF
>TRBV30|NA|NA|TRBJ1-3|14
TGTGCCTGGAGTCGGGGCCTCTCTGGAAACACCATATATTTT
CAWSRGLSGNTIYF
>TRBV7-2|NA|NA|TRBJ1-1|15
TGTGCCAGCAGCTTAGGAGGGCTAGTGAACACTGAAGCTTTCTTT
CASSLGGLVNTEAFF
>TRBV19|NA|once|TRBJ2-1|15
TGTGCCAGTAGTATGGCCGTCCGTTCGTACAATGAGCAGTTCTTC
CASSMAVRSYNEQFF
>TRBV7-2|NA|NA|TRBJ2-1|15
TGTGCCAGCAGCCCCTCATCGAGCTCCTACAATGAGCAGTTCTTC
CASSPSSSSYNEQFF
>TRBV6-1|TRBD1|NA|TRBJ2-5|15
TGTGCCAGCAGCCCGGGGACAGGGGGGGTGGAGACCCAGTACTTC
CASSPGTGGVETQYF
>TRBV27|TRBD2|NA|TRBJ2-5|16
TGTGCCAGCAGTTTAAGCGGGACGGGGCTGGGGGAGACCCAGTACTTC
CASSLSGTGLGETQYF
>TRBV28|NA|NA|TRBJ2-1|15
TGTGCCAGCAGTTTATTCGGGGGAACCTACAATGAGCAGTTCTTC
CASSLFGGTYNEQFF
>TRBV2|NA|once|TRBJ1-2|15
TGTGCCAGCAGCCAAGACGGATACTCTAACTATGGCTACACCTTC
CASSQDGYSNYGYTF
>TRBV27|TRBD1|NA|TRBJ1-1|16
TGTGCCAGCAGATTACAGGGGCAGATAGGGAACACTGAAGCTTTCTTT
CASRLQGQIGNTEAFF
>TRBV7-8|NA|NA|TRBJ1-5|16
TGTGCCAGCAGCTTAATGAGGGTGCGGGTAAATCAGCCCCAGCATTTT
CASSLMRVRVNQPQHF
>TRBV2|NA|NA|TRBJ1-1|15
TGTGCCAGCAGTGAAAAAAGGGTCCTTAACACTGAAGCTTTCTTT
CASSEKRVLNTEAFF
>TRBV28|NA|NA|TRBJ1-1|17
TGTGCCAGCAGGTATGGGGGGGGAATCGATGGGAACACTGAAGCTTTCTTT
CASRYGGGIDGNTEAFF
>TRBV4-3|TRBD1|NA|TRBJ2-7|16
TGCGCCAGCAGCCAAGATCTAGGGGGCCTGTCAAGGAGACAGTACTTC
CASSQDLGGLSRRQYF
>TRBV30|NA|NA|TRBJ2-6|16
TGTGCCTGGAGTGTAGGCCGGGGGTCTGGGGCCAACGTCCTGACTTTC
CAWSVGRGSGANVLTF
>TRBV6-6|NA|NA|TRBJ1-1|15
TGTGCCAGCAGTTACTCTCAGGGCTGGGACACTGAAGCTTTCTTT
CASSYSQGWDTEAFF
>TRBV5-1|NA|NA|TRBJ1-1|14
TGCGCCAGCAGTTCTATGATAAGTGGCACTGAAGCTTTCTTT
CASSSMISGTEAFF
>TRBV7-9|NA|NA|TRBJ1-3|17
TGTGCCAGCAGCTTAGATCCGTGGACAAGCTCTGGAAACACCATATATTTT
CASSLDPWTSSGNTIYF
>TRBV7-2|NA|NA|TRBJ1-3|16
TGTGCCAGCAGCTTAGTCCCGCCGAGCTCTGGAAACACCATATATTTT
CASSLVPPSSGNTIYF
>TRBV11-2|NA|NA|TRBJ2-1|13
TGTGCCAGCAGCCTCCGGACCTACTGGCAGCAGTTCTTC
CASSLRTYWQQFF
>TRBV27|NA|NA|TRBJ2-7|15
TGTGCCAGCACCTCAAACCGGGACACCCACTACGAGCAGTACTTC
CASTSNRDTHYEQYF